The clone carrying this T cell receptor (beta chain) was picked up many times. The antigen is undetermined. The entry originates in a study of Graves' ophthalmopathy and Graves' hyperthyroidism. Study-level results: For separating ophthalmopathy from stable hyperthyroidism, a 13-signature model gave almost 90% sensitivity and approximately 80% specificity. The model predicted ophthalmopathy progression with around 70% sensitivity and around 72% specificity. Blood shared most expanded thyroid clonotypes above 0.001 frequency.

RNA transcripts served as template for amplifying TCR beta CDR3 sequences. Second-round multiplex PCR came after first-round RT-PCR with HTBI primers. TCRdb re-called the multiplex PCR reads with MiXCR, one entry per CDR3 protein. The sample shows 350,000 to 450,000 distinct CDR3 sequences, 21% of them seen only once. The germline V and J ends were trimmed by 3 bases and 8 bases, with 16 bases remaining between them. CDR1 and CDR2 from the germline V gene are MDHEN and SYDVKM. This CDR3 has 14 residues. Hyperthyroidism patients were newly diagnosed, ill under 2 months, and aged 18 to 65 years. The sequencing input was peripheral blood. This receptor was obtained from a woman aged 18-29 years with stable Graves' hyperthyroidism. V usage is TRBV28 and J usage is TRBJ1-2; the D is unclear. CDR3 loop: CASSFAFQESGYTF. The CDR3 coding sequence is TGTGCCAGCAGTTTCGCGTTCCAGGAATCCGGCTACACCTTC.